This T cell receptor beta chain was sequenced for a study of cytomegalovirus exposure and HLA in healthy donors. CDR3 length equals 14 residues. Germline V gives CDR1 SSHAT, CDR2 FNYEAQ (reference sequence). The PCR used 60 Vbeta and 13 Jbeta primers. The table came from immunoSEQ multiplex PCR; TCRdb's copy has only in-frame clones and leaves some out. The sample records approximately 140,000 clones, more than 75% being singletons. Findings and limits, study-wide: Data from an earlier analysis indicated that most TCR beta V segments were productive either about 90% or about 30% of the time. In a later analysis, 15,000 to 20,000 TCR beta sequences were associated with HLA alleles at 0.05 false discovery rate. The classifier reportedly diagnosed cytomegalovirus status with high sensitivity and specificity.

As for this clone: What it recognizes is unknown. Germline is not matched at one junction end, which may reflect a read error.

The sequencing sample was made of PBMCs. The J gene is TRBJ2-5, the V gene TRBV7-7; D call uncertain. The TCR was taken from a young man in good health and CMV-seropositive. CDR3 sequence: CASSLNTVQETQYF. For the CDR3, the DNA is TGTGCTAGCAGCTTAAATACAGTCCAAGAGACCCAGTACTTC.